Reported below is one T cell receptor beta chain. The data belong to a study of blood T cell repertoires in COVID-19. As for the study in general: The United States, Italy and Spain were the sources of the acute and convalescent COVID-19 samples. T cells, B-cell-depleted T cells, or PBMCs provided the cDNA or gDNA that served as material.

This CDR3 contains 13 residues. Trimming shortened V by 5 bases and J by 9 bases, and 14 bases separated the two germline ends. Germline V gives CDR1 SNHLY, CDR2 FYNNEI. The data were produced by immunoSEQ multiplex PCR, yet TCRdb's version contains in-frame clones alone and is incomplete. This table has 250,000 to 300,000 clones, around four fifths appearing once. The receptor was isolated from a man aged 30-40 years with acute COVID-19. The sequenced material came from PBMCs or T cells enriched from blood (not recorded which). V and J are TRBV2 and TRBJ2-1; no clear D gene. Written as DNA, the CDR3 is TGTGCCAGCAGTACCAGCGTATTGGGTGAGCAGTTCTTC. This codes for CASSTSVLGEQFF. Filled out from reference TRBV2 and TRBJ2-1, the complete variable domain reads EPEVTQTPSHQVTQMGQEVILRCVPISNHLYFYWYRQILGQKVEFLVSFYNNEISEKSEIFDDQFSVERPDGSNFTLKIRSTKLEDSAMYFCASSTSVLGEQFFGPGTRLTVL.